This T cell receptor (beta chain) was captured in a study of immune evolution from preneoplasia to lung adenocarcinoma. The overall study: HLA loss of heterozygosity: approximately 7.5% AIS, about 15% MIA, around 35% ADC, none AAH.

TCRdb's table, derived via immunoSEQ multiplex PCR, lists solely in-frame clones and lacks some. The sample has about 6,400 clones; approximately 80% are singletons. The receptor's source is a person aged 50-75 years with lung adenocarcinoma. The material sequenced was FFPE minimally invasive lung adenocarcinoma tissue.

The CDR3 spells CASSETLNTEAFF. The CDR3 DNA reads TGTGCCAGCAGCGAGACATTGAACACTGAAGCTTTCTTT. This chain uses TRBV7-3 with TRBJ1-1; D call uncertain. The CDR3 is 13 residues long. The germline V and J ends were trimmed by 5 bases and 0 bases, with 7 bases remaining between them. Germline V CDR1 and CDR2: SGHTA, FQGTGA.